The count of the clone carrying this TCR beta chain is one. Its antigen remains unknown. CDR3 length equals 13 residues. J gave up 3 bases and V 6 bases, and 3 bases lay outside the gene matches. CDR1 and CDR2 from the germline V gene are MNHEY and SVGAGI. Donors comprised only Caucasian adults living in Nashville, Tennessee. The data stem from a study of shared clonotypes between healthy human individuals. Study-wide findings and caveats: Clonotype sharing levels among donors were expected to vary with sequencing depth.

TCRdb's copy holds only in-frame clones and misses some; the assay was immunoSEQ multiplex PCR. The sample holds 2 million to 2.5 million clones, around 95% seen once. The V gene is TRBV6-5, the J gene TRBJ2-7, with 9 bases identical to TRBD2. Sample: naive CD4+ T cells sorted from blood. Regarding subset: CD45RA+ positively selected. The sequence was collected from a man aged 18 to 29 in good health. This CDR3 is CASSLAGLYEQYF. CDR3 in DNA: TGTGCCAGCAGCCTAGCGGGACTCTACGAGCAGTACTTC.